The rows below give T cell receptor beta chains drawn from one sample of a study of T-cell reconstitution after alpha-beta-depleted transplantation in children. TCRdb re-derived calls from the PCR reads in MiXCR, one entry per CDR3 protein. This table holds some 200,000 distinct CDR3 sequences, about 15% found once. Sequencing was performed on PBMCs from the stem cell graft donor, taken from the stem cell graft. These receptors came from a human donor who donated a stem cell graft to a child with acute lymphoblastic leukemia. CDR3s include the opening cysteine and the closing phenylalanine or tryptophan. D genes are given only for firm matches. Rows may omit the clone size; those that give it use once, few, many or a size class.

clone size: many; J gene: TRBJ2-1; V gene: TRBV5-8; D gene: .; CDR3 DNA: TGTGCCCCTCGGACCCTGGGACATGAGCAGTTCTTC; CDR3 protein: CAPRTLGHEQFF
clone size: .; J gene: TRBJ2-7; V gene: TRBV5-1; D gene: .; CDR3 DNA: TGCGCCAGCAGCCCGGGCCTAGTTCCCTACGAGCAGTACTTC; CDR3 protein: CASSPGLVPYEQYF
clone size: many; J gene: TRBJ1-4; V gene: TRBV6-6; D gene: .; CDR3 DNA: TGTGCCAGCAGTCCGCCTGGGGGGGGAAAACTGTTTTTT; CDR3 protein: CASSPPGGGKLFF
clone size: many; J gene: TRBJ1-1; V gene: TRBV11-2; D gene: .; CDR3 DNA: TGTGCCAGCAGCTTAGGCCCGGTCACTGAAGCTTTCTTT; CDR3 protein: CASSLGPVTEAFF
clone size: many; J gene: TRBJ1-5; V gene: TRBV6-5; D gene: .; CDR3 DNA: TGTGCCAGCAGTTACGGCCAGGAAGGTCAGCCCCAGCATTTT; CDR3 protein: CASSYGQEGQPQHF
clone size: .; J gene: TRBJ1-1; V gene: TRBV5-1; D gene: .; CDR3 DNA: TGCGCCAGCAGGATGAGGGTCGACACTGAAGCTTTCTTT; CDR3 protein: CASRMRVDTEAFF
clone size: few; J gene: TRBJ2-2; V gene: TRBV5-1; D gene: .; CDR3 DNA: TGCGCCAGCAGCTTAGAGAAACTGAACACCGGGGAGCTGTTTTTT; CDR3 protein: CASSLEKLNTGELFF
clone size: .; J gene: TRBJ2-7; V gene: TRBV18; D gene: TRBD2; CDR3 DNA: TGTGCCAGCTCACCTAGAGGGACTAGCGGGAGTTACGAGCAGTACTTC; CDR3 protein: CASSPRGTSGSYEQYF
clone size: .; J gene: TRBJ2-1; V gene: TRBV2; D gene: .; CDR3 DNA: TGTGCCAGCAGTGTGAGGGGGGGGCGGGGTTGGAATGAGCAGTTCTTC; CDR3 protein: CASSVRGGRGWNEQFF
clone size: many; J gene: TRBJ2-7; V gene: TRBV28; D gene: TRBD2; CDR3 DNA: TGTGCCAGCAGTTCAACCCTGGGACTAGCGGGAGCTTTTTACGAGCAGTACTTC; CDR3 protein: CASSSTLGLAGAFYEQYF
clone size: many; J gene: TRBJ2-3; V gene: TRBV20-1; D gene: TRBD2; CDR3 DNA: TGCAGTGCGCCCGGAGGCGGGAGCGGGAGCACAGATACGCAGTATTTT; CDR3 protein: CSAPGGGSGSTDTQYF
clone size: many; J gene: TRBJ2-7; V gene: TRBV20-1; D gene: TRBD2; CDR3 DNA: TGCAGTGCTAGAGATGAAGCGGGAGGGCCGGAGGACGAGCAGTACTTC; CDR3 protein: CSARDEAGGPEDEQYF
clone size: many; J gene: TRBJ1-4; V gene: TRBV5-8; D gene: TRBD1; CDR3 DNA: TGTGCCAGCAGCTTCGACAGGGGGAGGAGTGAAAAACTGTTTTTT; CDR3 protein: CASSFDRGRSEKLFF
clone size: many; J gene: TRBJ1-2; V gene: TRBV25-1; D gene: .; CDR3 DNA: TGTGCCAGCAGTGACCCTCAGGGGCTCTACTATGGCTACACCTTC; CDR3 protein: CASSDPQGLYYGYTF
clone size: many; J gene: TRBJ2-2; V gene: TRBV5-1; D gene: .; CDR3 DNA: TGCGCCAGCAGCTTGTTGCTAGGGCCCGGGGAGCTGTTTTTT; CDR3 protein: CASSLLLGPGELFF
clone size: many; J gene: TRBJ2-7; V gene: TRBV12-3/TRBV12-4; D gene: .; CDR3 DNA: TGTGCCAGCAGTTACGGGGACTCCTACGAGCAGTACTTC; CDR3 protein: CASSYGDSYEQYF
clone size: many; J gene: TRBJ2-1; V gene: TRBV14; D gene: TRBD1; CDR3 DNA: TGTGCCAGCAGCACACAGGGGTATGAGCAGTTCTTC; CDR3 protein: CASSTQGYEQFF
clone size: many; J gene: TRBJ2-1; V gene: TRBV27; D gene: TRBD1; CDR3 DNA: TGTGCCAGCAGTTTCGACCGGGACAGTTACGCCCGGTTAGGGCAGTTCTTC; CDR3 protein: CASSFDRDSYARLGQFF
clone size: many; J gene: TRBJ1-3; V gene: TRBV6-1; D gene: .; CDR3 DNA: TGTGCCAGCAGTGAGGCAGGGATGGCTGGAAACACCATATATTTT; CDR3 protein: CASSEAGMAGNTIYF
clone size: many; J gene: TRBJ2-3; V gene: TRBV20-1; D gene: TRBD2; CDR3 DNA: TGCAGTTGGAGTGGGAGGGCCGTCGCAGATACGCAGTATTTT; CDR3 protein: CSWSGRAVADTQYF
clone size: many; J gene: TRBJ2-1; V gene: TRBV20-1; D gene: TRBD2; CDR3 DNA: TGCAGTGCTAGACTAAGCGGGAGACTTAACAATGAGCAGTTCTTC; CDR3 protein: CSARLSGRLNNEQFF
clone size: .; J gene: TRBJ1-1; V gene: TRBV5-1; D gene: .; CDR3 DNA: TGCGCCAGCAGCTGGGACATGGGGTCCGGGGACACCGAAGCTTTCTTT; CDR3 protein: CASSWDMGSGDTEAFF
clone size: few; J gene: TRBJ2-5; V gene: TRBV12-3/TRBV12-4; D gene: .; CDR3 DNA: TGTGCCAGCAGTTTAAGTGCTACTAATGGAGAGACCCAGTACTTC; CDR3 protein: CASSLSATNGETQYF
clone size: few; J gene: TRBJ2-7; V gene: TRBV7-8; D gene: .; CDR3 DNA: TGTGCCAGCAGCTTGGATCCCTACTACGAGCAGTACTTC; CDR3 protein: CASSLDPYYEQYF
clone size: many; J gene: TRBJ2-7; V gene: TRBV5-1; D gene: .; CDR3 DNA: TGCGCCAGCAGCTTGGATCCCGACAGAGTCTACGAGCAGTACTTC; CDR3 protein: CASSLDPDRVYEQYF
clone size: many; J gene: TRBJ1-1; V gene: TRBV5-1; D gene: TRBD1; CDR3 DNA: TGCGCCAGCAGCTTGGTGACAGGGGAGGGGAATGAAGCTTTCTTT; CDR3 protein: CASSLVTGEGNEAFF
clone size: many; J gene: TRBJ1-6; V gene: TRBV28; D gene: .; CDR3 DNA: TGTGCCAGCAGTTTGGGTTCACCCCTCCACTTT; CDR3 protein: CASSLGSPLHF
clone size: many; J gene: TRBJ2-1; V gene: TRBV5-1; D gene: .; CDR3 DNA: TGCGCCAGCAGCTTTCTACTAGGGATCAATGAGCAGTTCTTC; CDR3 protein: CASSFLLGINEQFF
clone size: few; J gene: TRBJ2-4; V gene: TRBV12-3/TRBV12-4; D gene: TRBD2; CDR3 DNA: TGTGCCAGCAGTTTAATAGCGGGGGGGGGCAAAAACATTCAGTACTTC; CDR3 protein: CASSLIAGGGKNIQYF
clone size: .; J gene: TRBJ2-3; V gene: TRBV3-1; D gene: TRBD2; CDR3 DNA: TGTGCCAGCAGCCCCGAACTAGCGCGCCTCCGGACAGATACGCAGTATTTT; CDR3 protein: CASSPELARLRTDTQYF
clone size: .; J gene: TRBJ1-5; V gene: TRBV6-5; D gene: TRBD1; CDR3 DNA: TGTGCCAGCAGTTCCCGCCTGGGGACAGGGTTCGGGAGGGTCCAGCATTTT; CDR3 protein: CASSSRLGTGFGRVQHF
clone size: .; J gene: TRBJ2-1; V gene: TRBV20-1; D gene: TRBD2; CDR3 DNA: TGCAGTGCTAGAGCGGGAGGCGGTGGGGCCTGGAGGAATGAGCAGTTCTTC; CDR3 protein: CSARAGGGGAWRNEQFF
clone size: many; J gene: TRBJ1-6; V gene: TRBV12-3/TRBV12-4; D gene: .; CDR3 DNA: TGTGCCAGCTACGCGGGCCTCAGGAGCTCCTATAATTCACCCCTCCACTTT; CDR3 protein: CASYAGLRSSYNSPLHF
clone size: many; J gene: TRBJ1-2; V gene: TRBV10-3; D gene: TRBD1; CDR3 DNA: TGTGCCATCAGTGAGTCGAACGGAGACAGGGCGAGTCTCGGCTACACCTTC; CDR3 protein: CAISESNGDRASLGYTF
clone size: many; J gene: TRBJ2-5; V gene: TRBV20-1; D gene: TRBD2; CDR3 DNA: TGCAGTGCTAGACTCACGGGGGGAGAGACCCAGTACTTC; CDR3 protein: CSARLTGGETQYF
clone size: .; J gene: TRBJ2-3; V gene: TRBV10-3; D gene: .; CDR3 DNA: TGTGCCATCAGTGAGTCGACAGTGCGGGAAACTAGCACAGATACGCAGTATTTT; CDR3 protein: CAISESTVRETSTDTQYF
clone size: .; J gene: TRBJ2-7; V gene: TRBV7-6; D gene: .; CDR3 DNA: TGTGCCAGCAGCTTAGTGGGCGGCGGGACCGGAGAGGTCGGATACGAGCAGTACTTC; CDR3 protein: CASSLVGGGTGEVGYEQYF
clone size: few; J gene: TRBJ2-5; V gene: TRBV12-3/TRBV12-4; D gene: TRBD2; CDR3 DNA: TGTGCCAGCAGTTTCTCGGGACTAGCGGGAGGGCACCAAGAGACCCAGTACTTC; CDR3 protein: CASSFSGLAGGHQETQYF